This T cell receptor (beta chain) emerged from a study of T-cell memory formation after mild COVID-19. Study-wide results and caveats: CD4+ bias marked clones expanding day 15 to 37, unlike balanced contracting clones. Contracting CD8+ clones were enriched in EMRA, CD4+ mainly in CM and EM. Clonal second-wave expansions that peaked on day 37 had unconfirmed SARS-CoV-2 specificity.

The CDR3 has 12 amino acids. Germline V gene data show CDR1 as SGHTA and CDR2 as FQGNSA. As concerns this clonotype: Its antigen is still unknown.

Constant-segment primers and 5'RACE yielded cDNA libraries for TCR alpha and TCR beta, each carrying sample barcodes and UMIs. TCRdb fed the 5' RACE reads into MiXCR, producing one record per CDR3 protein. The table includes 150,000 to 200,000 distinct CDR3 sequences, roughly 14% detected once. Sequencing was carried out using PBMCs or a T cell subset sorted from them (not recorded which). This chain connects TRBV7-2 to TRBJ1-2; D uncertain. The J call may be wrong; the DNA end is better matched by TRBJ2-7. This clonotype was sampled from an adult woman who had mild COVID-19 (a few samples of this study predate the infection). Cell type and time point are not known. This chain's CDR3 is CASSSYRNEQYF. The DNA for the CDR3 is TGTGCCAGCAGCTCCTATCGTAACGAGCAGTACTTC.